This T cell receptor (beta chain) was identified in a study of T cells in Graves' hyperthyroidism and ophthalmopathy. Broader study findings: Ophthalmopathy prediction by the model preceded onset by a median approximately six months.

This clonotype showed up many times. The antigen remains unidentified. Authors of the study amplified TCR beta CDR3 regions from RNA transcripts. HTBI primers were employed in a first-round RT-PCR of the TCR CDR3. Each CDR3 protein gets one entry after TCRdb re-called the multiplex PCR reads with MiXCR. Altogether fewer than 350,000 distinct CDR3 sequences are present, roughly 13% being singletons, with the ten largest covering approximately 7.9%. The sequence derives from a woman between 40 and 55 years old with Graves' hyperthyroidism. Material for sequencing was blood.

This chain's CDR3 is CASSYNLGNEQFF. The DNA of the CDR3 is TGTGCCAGCAGTTATAACCTGGGAAATGAGCAGTTCTTC. This chain joins TRBV3-1 and TRBJ2-1; D is uncertain. The length of the CDR3 is 13 residues. Germline loops: CDR1 LGHDT, CDR2 YNNKEL (reference sequence). The V gene lost 6 bases and the J gene lost 7 bases, with 13 bases spanning the gap.